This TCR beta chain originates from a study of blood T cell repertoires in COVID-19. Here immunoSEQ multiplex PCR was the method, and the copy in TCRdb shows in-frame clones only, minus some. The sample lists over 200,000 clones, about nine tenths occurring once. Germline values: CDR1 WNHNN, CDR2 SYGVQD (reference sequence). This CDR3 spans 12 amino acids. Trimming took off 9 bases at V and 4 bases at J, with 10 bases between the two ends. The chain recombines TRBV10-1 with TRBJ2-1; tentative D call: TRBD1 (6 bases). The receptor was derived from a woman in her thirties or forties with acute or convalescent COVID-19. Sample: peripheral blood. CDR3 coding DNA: TGCGCCAGTGGACAGCTGTACAATGAGCAGTTCTTC. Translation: CASGQLYNEQFF.